This TCR beta chain derives from a study of beta chain features in type 1 diabetes. Every isolated RNA sample was fully reverse transcribed, so sequencing captured expressed TCRB transcripts. Generated by immunoSEQ multiplex PCR, the TCRdb table keeps only in-frame clones and is missing some. The sample has about 370,000 clones; around a tenth are singletons. Based on CD45RO/CCR7/CD25/CD127/CD95/CD27, CD4+ regulatory, stem cell-like memory, naive and central memory cells were sorted. This clone has more than one count but fewer than ten. The antigen remains undetermined. Points from the study as a whole: Shortening of TCRB CDR3s, moderate but significant, appeared in all four CD4+ subsets of Type 1 diabetes patients. Patients' naive, central memory and Treg TCRB repertoires seemed closer to one another than those of healthy donors. cDNA-based sequencing might over-represent cells highly expressing TCR.

Trimming removed 3 bases from V and 2 bases from J; junction bases left unmatched: 2. Germline V lookup: CDR1 SGHVS, CDR2 FQNEAQ. This CDR3 is 15 amino acids long. The V call is TRBV7-8, the J call TRBJ2-3, with 10 bases identical to TRBD2. The TCR sequence derives from a man aged 30 to 39 with type 1 diabetes. Sequencing was carried out using central memory CD4+ T cells from blood. The CDR3 bases are TGTGCCAGCAGCTTGCTAGCGGGAGTCACAGATACGCAGTATTTT. Amino acid sequence: CASSLLAGVTDTQYF.